A single T cell receptor (beta chain) is shown here with its context. Its antigen is not known. The length of the CDR3 is 11 residues. Trimming stripped 6 bases from V and 5 bases from J, with 9 bases between. From germline, CDR1 is SQVTM and CDR2 ANQGSEA. This sample stems from a study of shared clonotypes between healthy human individuals. Several immunoSEQ 96-well plates shared each subset's DNA, each plate a replicate. In the original processing: Filtering of immunoSEQ junctional sequences could not match full-length read filtering. This table comes from immunoSEQ multiplex PCR, and its TCRdb copy is limited to in-frame clones, with some not included. That table furnishes V, J and clone size, whereas the DNA furnished D and trimming. Among more than 850,000 clones listed, 78% were seen once. Nashville, Tennessee was home to all donors, who were Caucasian adults. Study-wide results and caveats: What rarefaction showed was incomplete sorted-subset sequencing despite large depth.

The rearrangement uses TRBV29-1 and TRBJ2-3, with a tentative D call TRBD2 (6 bases). The clonotype comes from a man between 18 and 29 years old in good health. Some clones in this sample may be carry-over from other donors' samples. Specimen: memory CD4+ T cells from PBMCs. Subset indicated: CD45RA-negative fraction. DNA for the CDR3: TGCAGCGTCATGCGGGGAGATACGCAGTATTTT. It is translated as CSVMRGDTQYF.